The rows below give T cell receptor beta chains drawn from one sample of a study of a mutant IDH1 vaccine in newly diagnosed glioma. Here immunoSEQ multiplex PCR was the method, and the copy in TCRdb shows in-frame clones only, minus some. This table holds tens of thousands of clones, roughly 79% found once. Antigen specificity for these receptors is unknown. Here the sequenced sample was PBMCs, taken from a glioma patient whose treatment included an IDH1 peptide vaccine. The receptors come from a middle-aged man with glioma. The CDR3 runs from the conserved cysteine through the conserved F or W. The D gene is left open where the match is weak. Clone size appears in some rows only: once, few, many, or a class for an expanded clone.

-	TRBJ2-7	TRBV13	14	-	CASSLAGGISEQYF	TGTGCCAGCAGCTTAGCCGGGGGCATCTCCGAGCAGTACTTC
-	TRBJ2-3	TRBV15	17	-	CATSRDGWGLDTDTQYF	TGTGCCACCAGCAGAGATGGGTGGGGGCTCGACACAGATACGCAGTATTTT
-	TRBJ2-7	TRBV5-1	15	-	CASSGRRGEAYEQYF	TGCGCCAGCAGCGGAAGAAGGGGGGAGGCCTACGAGCAGTACTTC
-	TRBJ1-5	TRBV15	15	TRBD1	CATSSTGGMNQPQHF	TGTGCCACCAGCAGCACAGGGGGTATGAATCAGCCCCAGCATTTT
-	TRBJ2-7	TRBV18	13	-	CASSRREFYEQYF	TGTGCCAGCTCACGTCGGGAATTCTACGAGCAGTACTTC
once	TRBJ1-4	TRBV2	14	TRBD1	CASSLDREGEKLFF	TGTGCCAGCAGTTTAGACAGGGAGGGCGAAAAACTGTTTTTT
-	TRBJ1-3	TRBV19	13	TRBD1	CASQGQVGNTIYF	TGTGCCAGCCAAGGACAGGTTGGAAACACCATATATTTT
-	TRBJ2-7	TRBV4-3	15	TRBD2	CASSQALAAAYEQYF	TGCGCCAGCAGCCAAGCACTAGCGGCTGCCTACGAGCAGTACTTC
few	TRBJ1-4	TRBV5-6	15	-	CASSSVAGTNEKLFF	TGTGCCAGCAGCTCCGTGGCAGGCACTAATGAAAAACTGTTTTTT
-	TRBJ2-7	TRBV6-6	15	TRBD2	CASSYARGTLYEQYF	TGTGCCAGCAGTTACGCGCGGGGGACTCTCTACGAGCAGTACTTC
once	TRBJ1-1	TRBV5-5	12	-	CASSQTSAEAFF	TGTGCCAGCAGTCAAACGTCAGCTGAAGCTTTCTTT
-	TRBJ2-2	TRBV19	11	-	CASNRNGELFF	TGTGCCAGTAATCGGAACGGGGAGCTGTTTTTT
once	TRBJ2-6	TRBV4-3	17	-	CASSQDLRVAGANVLTF	TGCGCCAGCAGCCAAGATTTAAGGGTGGCTGGGGCCAACGTCCTGACTTTC
few	TRBJ2-5	TRBV11-1	13	-	CASSLGARETQYF	TGTGCCAGCAGCTTAGGGGCCCGGGAGACCCAGTACTTC
-	TRBJ2-1	TRBV7-2	15	TRBD2	CASSLTSGVYNEQFF	TGTGCCAGCAGCCTGACTAGCGGGGTCTACAATGAGCAGTTCTTC
few	TRBJ1-1	TRBV4-3	12	-	CASSRVQGEAFF	TGCGCCAGCAGCCGGGTGCAGGGTGAAGCTTTCTTT
-	TRBJ2-4	TRBV7-2	12	TRBD2	CASSFEREGQYF	TGTGCCAGCAGCTTCGAAAGGGAGGGGCAGTACTTC
-	TRBJ2-1	TRBV4-3	12	-	CASRRRSYEQFF	TGCGCCAGCAGACGACGTAGCTACGAGCAGTTCTTC
-	TRBJ2-2	TRBV5-8	14	-	CASSFYSNTGELFF	TGTGCCAGCAGCTTCTATTCGAACACCGGGGAGCTGTTTTTT
-	TRBJ2-7	TRBV20-1	11	-	CSATAPLEQYF	TGCAGTGCTACAGCTCCGTTAGAGCAGTACTTC
-	TRBJ2-1	TRBV5-1	15	-	CASSFNSLGRNEQFF	TGCGCCAGCAGCTTTAATTCGTTGGGTCGGAATGAGCAGTTCTTC
-	TRBJ2-1	TRBV7-6	15	-	CASSYNRAQTGEQFF	TGTGCCAGCAGTTACAACCGGGCCCAGACTGGAGAGCAGTTCTTC
once	TRBJ1-2	TRBV18	19	-	CASSPPVRASQLSNYDYTF	TGTGCCAGCTCACCACCGGTCAGGGCAAGTCAACTATCTAACTATGACTACACCTTC
-	TRBJ2-2	TRBV7-3	14	-	CASSLTMGHSELFF	TGTGCCAGCAGCTTAACGATGGGACACTCGGAGCTGTTTTTT